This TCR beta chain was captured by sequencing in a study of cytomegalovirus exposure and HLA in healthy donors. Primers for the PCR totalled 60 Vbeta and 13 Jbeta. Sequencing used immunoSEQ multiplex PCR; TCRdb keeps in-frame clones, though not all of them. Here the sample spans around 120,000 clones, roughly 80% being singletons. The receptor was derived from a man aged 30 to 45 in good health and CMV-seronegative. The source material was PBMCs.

The CDR3 is CASSQDVGQGNYGYTF. CDR3 coding DNA: TGCGCCAGCAGCCAAGATGTAGGACAGGGGAACTATGGCTACACCTTC. The chain couples TRBV4-3 to TRBJ1-2, with 9 bases aligning to TRBD1. The CDR3 has 16 residues. Germline values: CDR1 LGHNA, CDR2 YSLEER. The V and J ends lost 0 bases and 2 bases, in that order; junction bases with no gene match: 4.